The 8 T cell receptor beta chains below all came from one sample that was sequenced in a study of graft-versus-host responses after intestinal transplantation. TCRdb's table, derived via immunoSEQ multiplex PCR, lists solely in-frame clones and lacks some. The sample consists of roughly 120,000 clones, 90% of them appearing once. These receptors are not linked to any known antigen. Sample: unstimulated CD4+ T cells sorted from spleen or lymph node cells, taken before intestinal transplant. The receptors here all came from a human donor who received an intestinal transplant.

This clone was detected once. This chain uses TRBV11-2 with TRBJ1-6, with 8 nucleotides matching TRBD1. Per germline, CDR1 SGHAT and CDR2 FQNNGV. The CDR3 spans 11 residues. V trimming: 10 bases; J trimming: 9 bases; junction bases outside the gene matches: 2. The CDR3 nucleotides read TGTGCCACAGGGGGCGTTTCACCCCTCCACTTT. Amino acid sequence: CATGGVSPLHF. The variable domain in full, completed from reference TRBV11-2 and TRBJ1-6, reads EAGVAQSPRYKIIEKRQSVAFWCNPISGHATLYWYQQILGQGPKLLIQFQNNGVVDDSQLPKDRFSAERLKGVDSTLKIQPAKLEDSAVYLCATGGVSPLHFGNGTRLTVT.

The J gene is TRBJ2-7, the V gene TRBV18; the match to TRBD1 covers 7 bases. V was pared by 3 bases and J by 2 bases, with 4 bases of the junction left unmatched. There are 14 residues in the CDR3. Germline lookup yields CDR1 KGHSH and CDR2 LQKENI. CDR3 protein: CASSPDRETYEQYF. Here the CDR3 DNA reads TGTGCCAGCTCACCTGACAGGGAAACCTACGAGCAGTACTTC. The whole variable domain, filled in from reference TRBV18 and TRBJ2-7, reads NAGVMQNPRHLVRRRGQEARLRCSPMKGHSHVYWYRQLPEEGLKFMVYLQKENIIDESGMPKERFSAEFPKEGPSILRIQQVVRGDSAAYFCASSPDRETYEQYFGPGTRLTVT.

This sequence joins TRBV27 and TRBJ1-6; D gene unclear. This CDR3 has 13 residues. The V gene lost 3 bases and the J gene lost 4 bases, with 4 bases spanning the gap. Looked up from germline, CDR1 is MNHEY and CDR2 is SMNVEV (reference sequence). CDR3 nucleotides: TGTGCCAGCAGTTTCACTTATAATTCACCCCTCCACTTT. It translates to CASSFTYNSPLHF.

The chain recombines TRBV7-2 with TRBJ2-3, with 11 bases that match TRBD2. The CDR3 has 17 residues. CDR1 is SGHTA, CDR2 FQGNSA, per germline. V lost 4 bases and J lost 1; bases outside the gene matches: 7. CDR3 sequence: CASSSLAGGLRTDTQYF. CDR3 coding DNA: TGTGCCAGCAGCTCCTTAGCGGGGGGGCTGCGCACAGATACGCAGTATTTT. Based on the CDR3 plus reference TRBV7-2 and TRBJ2-3, the full variable domain is GAGVSQSPSNKVTEKGKDVELRCDPISGHTALYWYRQSLGQGLEFLIYFQGNSAPDKSGLPSDRFSAERTGGSVSTLTIQRTQQEDSAVYLCASSSLAGGLRTDTQYFGPGTRLTVL.

The V gene is TRBV30, the J gene TRBJ2-7; 8 positions match TRBD1. This CDR3 has 12 residues. Germline CDR1 and CDR2: GTSNPN and SVGIG (reference sequence). Losses at the gene ends were 0 bases for V and 6 bases for J; bases not matched to a gene: 1. For the CDR3, the DNA is TGTGCCTGGAGTGTAGGACAGGGCGAGCAGTACTTC. Encoded protein: CAWSVGQGEQYF.

A note on this clone: Other DNA variants within this sample encode the same CDR3. This rearrangement joins TRBV7-2 to TRBJ2-3; D gene uncertain. The CDR3 spans 15 residues. Trimming took off 1 base at V and 1 base at J, with 9 bases between the two ends. Germline-derived CDR1 and CDR2 are SGHTA and FQGNSA. The CDR3 DNA reads TGTGCCAGCAGCTTAGGTGGCTCTGGCACAGATACGCAGTATTTT. Translating gives CASSLGGSGTDTQYF.

This chain connects TRBV6-6 to TRBJ2-7, with 12 bases fitting TRBD2. The CDR3 is made up of 14 amino acids. CDR1 and CDR2 from the germline V gene are MNHNY and SVGAGI (reference sequence). V lost 5 bases and J lost 6; bases outside the gene matches: 5. The CDR3 here is CASSLAGGPGEQYF. As DNA, the CDR3 is TGTGCCAGCAGTCTAGCGGGAGGGCCCGGCGAGCAGTACTTC.

This chain links TRBV15 with TRBJ2-3, with 11 nucleotides matching TRBD1. Trimming took 0 bases from V and 5 from J; bases not matched to a gene: 4. CDR3 size: 16 residues. Germline V CDR1 and CDR2: LNHNV, YYDKDF (reference sequence). Here the CDR3 reads CATSREWTGGKDTQYF. The CDR3 DNA reads TGTGCCACCAGCAGAGAGTGGACAGGGGGCAAAGATACGCAGTATTTT.